These T cell receptor beta chains were read from a single sample in a study of blood T cell repertoires in COVID-19. Assay: immunoSEQ multiplex PCR; the TCRdb copy retains only in-frame clones and omits some. Of 120,000 or so clones in the sample, around 76% are singletons; the top ten hold roughly 5%. The sample comprised peripheral blood. These receptors originate from a man in his sixties with acute or convalescent COVID-19. The conserved cysteine and the conserved F or W are not part of the CDR3 here. The size entry is marked missing in some rows and otherwise reads once, few, many or a size class.

ASSAGLAGPNTGELF TRBJ2-2 TRBV6-1 NA
ASSTSNVLAGGLDEQY TRBJ2-7 TRBV7-8 once
ASSVAGGSGANVLT TRBJ2-6 TRBV2 NA
ASSHRRKINYGYT TRBJ1-2 TRBV6-5 NA
ASSLVSGGYEQY TRBJ2-7 TRBV11-2 once
ASSRWGGDTGELF TRBJ2-2 TRBV5-4 NA
ASSVLTSGLVF TRBJ2-1 TRBV5-1 NA
ASSPTGTGRNYGYT TRBJ1-2 TRBV7-8 NA
ASSDEIAHTQY TRBJ2-3 TRBV5-1 NA
ASSKHGVAGALASGWH TRBJ2-7 TRBV7-2 NA
ASRTRDREYGYT TRBJ1-2 TRBV19 NA
ASSLSGIPYEQY TRBJ2-7 TRBV5-6 NA
ASSQDGAGRRSPLH TRBJ1-6 TRBV3-1/TRBV3-2 NA
ASSVGPTRGRETQY TRBJ2-5 TRBV9 NA
ASSLVIYGDSPLH TRBJ1-6 TRBV11-2 NA
ASGTNTGATNEKLF TRBJ1-4 TRBV30 NA
ASSGQSSYNSPLH TRBJ1-6 TRBV6-5 NA
ASSGQIQGEQY TRBJ2-7 TRBV6-5 NA
ASSLKLAGGRGEQY TRBJ2-7 TRBV3-1/TRBV3-2 NA
STGRNTEAF TRBJ1-1 TRBV20-1 NA
ASSYSKAGGSYGYT TRBJ1-2 TRBV6-6 NA
SVTGTSGIAKNIQY TRBJ2-4 TRBV29-1 NA
AISDTRTGTGELF TRBJ2-2 TRBV10-3 NA
ASSPMGLFGYT TRBJ1-2 TRBV5-6 NA
ASRPSGGAYNEQF TRBJ2-1 TRBV10-1 NA
ASSYRDSSRYGYT TRBJ1-2 TRBV6-5 NA
ASSHSTGAYGYT TRBJ1-2 TRBV14 NA
ASSWGDSAYGYT TRBJ1-2 TRBV7-9 NA
SVGGGLLLPNYGYT TRBJ1-2 TRBV29-1 NA
ASSFASGGNNEQF TRBJ2-1 TRBV5-1 once
ASYDSPGNTEAF TRBJ1-1 TRBV5-1 NA
ASSPTETSTWGYT TRBJ1-2 TRBV18 NA
ASSLREANYGYT TRBJ1-2 TRBV5-1 NA
ATSDDRGGYEQY TRBJ2-7 TRBV24-1 NA